This T cell receptor beta chain comes out of a study of blood T cell repertoires in COVID-19. Measured with immunoSEQ multiplex PCR; TCRdb has only the in-frame clones, and not every one. The data contain roughly 280,000 clones, around nine tenths of them singletons. The J segment lost 3 bases and the V segment lost 5 bases, leaving 1 base of the junction unmatched. The CDR3 length is 13 residues. Germline values: CDR1 MRHNA, CDR2 SNTAGT. Sample: peripheral blood. V usage is TRBV6-4 and J usage is TRBJ1-5, with TRBD1 identical over 7 bases. This TCR came from a man aged 35 to 55 with active or convalescent COVID-19. CDR3 sequence: CASSTGANQPQHF. In DNA form, the CDR3 reads TGTGCCAGCAGTACAGGGGCCAATCAGCCCCAGCATTTT.